This entry lists 5 T cell receptor beta chains sequenced from one sample in a study of T cells after somatic rescue of genetic block (TCRdb year 2020). To prepare the library, the immunoSEQ multiplex PCR assay was applied. The clones in this table, taken by TCRdb from immuneACCESS, are in-frame only. Not every clone is retained; where verified, under half of the shortfall comes from an unresolved V gene, and the cause of the rest is unknown. Across this sample there are 110,000 or so clones, with under 95% seen only once. Of the sample, over 1.1% falls within the top ten clones. The specimen sequenced was peripheral blood mononuclear cells (PBMCs). The source is a woman between 18 and 29 years old.

The chain recombines TRBV4-3 with TRBJ1-5, with D unclear. Germline CDR1 and CDR2: LGHNA and YSLEER. There are 15 residues in the CDR3. Trimming shortened V by 0 bases and J by 1 base, and 7 bases separated the two germline ends. The CDR3 region has the DNA TGCGCCAGCAGCCAAGACCGGGGAAGCAATCAGCCCCAGCATTTT. As protein: CASSQDRGSNQPQHF.

The V gene is TRBV7-2, the J gene TRBJ2-7; D tentatively fits TRBD1 or TRBD2 (5 bases each). This CDR3 contains 14 residues. Germline CDR1 reads SGHTA; CDR2 reads FQGNSA. V lost 2 bases and J lost 3, with 11 bases in between. The CDR3 here is CASSLFEGIYEQYF. The CDR3 DNA reads TGTGCCAGCAGCTTATTCGAGGGGATCTACGAGCAGTACTTC.

The chain couples TRBV9 to TRBJ2-3, with 9 bases matching TRBD1. Per germline, CDR1 SGDLS and CDR2 YYNGEE. The CDR3 extends over 16 amino acids. After removal of 0 bases from V and 4 bases from J, the junction contained 6 bases not matched to a gene. CDR3 coding DNA: TGTGCCAGCAGCGTAGGTAACAGGGGGCTGGCAGATACGCAGTATTTT. Translated, it gives CASSVGNRGLADTQYF. The complete variable domain, with remaining parts taken from reference TRBV9 and TRBJ2-3, reads DSGVTQTPKHLITATGQRVTLRCSPRSGDLSVYWYQQSLDQGLQFLIQYYNGEERAKGNILERFSAQQFPDLHSELNLSSLELGDSALYFCASSVGNRGLADTQYFGPGTRLTVL.

V is TRBV5-1 and J is TRBJ2-7, with unresolved D. This CDR3 has 11 amino acids. Germline assignment: CDR1 SGHRS and CDR2 YFSETQ. V gave up 4 bases and J gave up 3 bases, with 5 bases separating them. The CDR3 sequence is CASSQYYEQYF. As DNA, the CDR3 is TGCGCCAGCAGCCAATACTACGAGCAGTACTTC.

The chain links TRBV6-5 to TRBJ2-3, with unresolved D. Trimming shortened V by 6 bases and J by 2 bases, and 6 bases separated the two germline ends. The CDR3 length is 12 residues. Germline V gene data show CDR1 as MNHEY and CDR2 as SVGAGI. CDR3 coding DNA: TGTGCCAGCAGGCAGAACACAGATACGCAGTATTTT. This sequence encodes CASRQNTDTQYF.